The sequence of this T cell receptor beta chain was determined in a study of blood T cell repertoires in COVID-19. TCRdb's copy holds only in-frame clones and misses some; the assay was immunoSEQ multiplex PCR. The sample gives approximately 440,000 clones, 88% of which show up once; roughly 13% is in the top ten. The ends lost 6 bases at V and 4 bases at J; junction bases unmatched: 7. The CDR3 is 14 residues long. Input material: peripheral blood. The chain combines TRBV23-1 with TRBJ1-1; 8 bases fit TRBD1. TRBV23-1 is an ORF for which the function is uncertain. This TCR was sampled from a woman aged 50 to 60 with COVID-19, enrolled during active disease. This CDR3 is CASSSTGVCTEAFF. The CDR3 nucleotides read TGCGCCAGCAGCTCGACAGGGGTGTGCACTGAAGCTTTCTTT.